This T cell receptor (beta chain) derives from a study of control samples from healthy donors and cancer patients. This CDR3 comprises 12 residues. The V segment lost 2 bases and the J segment 7 bases; nucleotides outside the gene matches: 1. Germline loops: CDR1 MDHEN, CDR2 SYDVKM. Clones were sequenced by immunoSEQ multiplex PCR, and TCRdb holds only the in-frame ones, with some missing. This table holds 150,000 or so clones, approximately 92% found once. The receptor's source is a woman aged 55-69 years in good health. The material sequenced was blood. The chain recombines TRBV28 with TRBJ1-1, with 7 bases identical to TRBD1. CDR3 amino acids: CASSLQGVEAFF. The CDR3 nucleotides are TGTGCCAGCAGTTTACAGGGGGTTGAAGCTTTCTTT. Using reference TRBV28 and TRBJ1-1 for the parts outside the CDR3, the full variable domain is DVKVTQSSRYLVKRTGEKVFLECVQDMDHENMFWYRQDPGLGLRLIYFSYDVKMKEKGDIPEGYSVSREKKERFSLILESASTNQTSMYLCASSLQGVEAFFGQGTRLTVV.